The clone carrying this T cell receptor beta chain turned up a few times. The data originate from a study of blood T cell repertoires in COVID-19. For the study at large: Samples taken during acute and convalescent COVID-19 were collected in the United States, Italy and Spain. PBMCs, B-cell-depleted T cells, or T cells were the source of the cDNA or gDNA that made up the material.

Study processing details: For nucleated cells, counts were estimated from reference gene primer amplification. Only in-frame clones appear in the TCRdb table, and some are missing; sequencing was by immunoSEQ multiplex PCR. The V and J calls and clone size are taken from that table; D and trimming were inferred from the DNA. The table lists about 220,000 clones, approximately 83% of them singletons. The specimen was peripheral blood. This TCR came from a woman aged 25 to 39 who had recovered from COVID-19.

CDR3 bases: TGTGCCAGCAGTTACTCGACTGAGCGGTCTGAAGCTTTCTTT. Its protein is CASSYSTERSEAFF. The chain recombines TRBV6-2 or TRBV6-3 with TRBJ1-1; D is unclear. V gave up 0 bases and J gave up 6 bases, with 11 bases separating them. From germline, CDR1 is MNHEY and CDR2 SVGEGT. CDR3 size: 14 residues.